This T cell receptor (beta chain) was captured in a study of T cells after yellow fever vaccination. The study's findings and limits: Clonotype sharing between CD4 and CD8 compartments was small. The booster response re-showed most primary clones: about 96% CD4, more than 70% CD8.

Researchers made TCR cDNA using 5'RACE template switching, and this step added a universal primer site and UMIs. Via MiXCR, TCRdb re-called the 5' RACE reads, giving one row per CDR3 protein. The data contain hundreds of thousands of distinct CDR3 sequences, around 20% of them singletons. This clonotype was found a few times. Its antigen is unknown. The sequence came from a man younger than 35 who received the YFV17D yellow fever vaccine. The starting material was PBMCs, obtained before the yellow fever booster vaccination.

The DNA for the CDR3 is TGTGCCAGCAGCTTTTATTCTCATAGTGAGCAGTTCTTC. Amino acid sequence: CASSFYSHSEQFF. This chain uses TRBV11-2 with TRBJ2-1; the D is unclear. The CDR3 runs 13 residues. The V gene's germline CDR1 is SGHAT and CDR2 FQNNGV. The germline V and J ends were trimmed by 3 bases and 9 bases, with 12 bases remaining between them.